A selection of T cell receptor beta chains follows, all from one sample in a study of PD-L1 blockade in urothelial cancer. Here immunoSEQ multiplex PCR was the method, and the copy in TCRdb shows in-frame clones only, minus some. The sample records roughly 84,000 clones, 82% being singletons. The source was PBMCs, collected around atezolizumab (anti-PD-L1) treatment. These receptors were taken from a man between 65 and 80 years old with urothelial cancer. Each CDR3 is given with its conserved first and last residue. Each record gives: J gene, V gene, D gene, clone size, CDR3 DNA, CDR3 protein. D genes are given only for firm matches. Not all rows give a size; the values are once, few, many and, for expanded clones, a class.

J gene: TRBJ2-3
V gene: TRBV7-9
D gene: -
clone size: -
CDR3 DNA: TGTGCCAGCAGCTTAGCCCCGTCCGAGGATACGCAGTATTTT
CDR3 protein: CASSLAPSEDTQYF

J gene: TRBJ2-5
V gene: TRBV5-6
D gene: -
clone size: once
CDR3 DNA: TGTGCCAGCAGCTTGGCCACCGTTAGCGTTGAGACCCAGTACTTC
CDR3 protein: CASSLATVSVETQYF

J gene: TRBJ2-7
V gene: TRBV6-5
D gene: TRBD1
clone size: -
CDR3 DNA: TGTGCCAGCAGGGGGACAGGGGAAAACGAGCAGTACTTC
CDR3 protein: CASRGTGENEQYF

J gene: TRBJ2-2
V gene: TRBV7-3
D gene: TRBD2
clone size: -
CDR3 DNA: TGTGCCAGCAGCAAACTAGCGGGGGCCTCCCCGGGCACCGGGGAGCTGTTTTTT
CDR3 protein: CASSKLAGASPGTGELFF

J gene: TRBJ1-2
V gene: TRBV5-6
D gene: TRBD1
clone size: many
CDR3 DNA: TGTGCCAGCAGCTTCGGACAGGGTGATGGCTACACCTTC
CDR3 protein: CASSFGQGDGYTF

J gene: TRBJ1-5
V gene: TRBV7-2
D gene: TRBD1
clone size: -
CDR3 DNA: TGTGCCAGCAGCTTAGCGACAGGACAGGGTCAGCCCCAGCATTTT
CDR3 protein: CASSLATGQGQPQHF

J gene: TRBJ2-5
V gene: TRBV15
D gene: TRBD1
clone size: -
CDR3 DNA: TGTGCCACCAGCAGAGAACAGGGGTTTCAGGAGACCCAGTACTTC
CDR3 protein: CATSREQGFQETQYF

J gene: TRBJ2-3
V gene: TRBV6-1
D gene: -
clone size: -
CDR3 DNA: TGTGCCAGCAGTATCGGAGGCCGCAGCACAGATACGCAGTATTTT
CDR3 protein: CASSIGGRSTDTQYF

J gene: TRBJ1-5
V gene: TRBV15
D gene: TRBD1
clone size: -
CDR3 DNA: TGTGCCACCAGTGGGGACAGAAGCCAGCCCCAGCATTTT
CDR3 protein: CATSGDRSQPQHF

J gene: TRBJ1-2
V gene: TRBV7-9
D gene: -
clone size: -
CDR3 DNA: TGTGCCAGCAGACCCCCGGGGGCTAACTATGGCTACACCTTC
CDR3 protein: CASRPPGANYGYTF

J gene: TRBJ2-2
V gene: TRBV6-1
D gene: TRBD1
clone size: -
CDR3 DNA: TGTGCCAGCAGAGGGACAGTCAACACCGGGGAGCTGTTTTTT
CDR3 protein: CASRGTVNTGELFF

J gene: TRBJ2-1
V gene: TRBV4-2
D gene: -
clone size: few
CDR3 DNA: TGTGCCAGCAGCCAAGGAGGGATCGTCCATGAGCAGTTCTTC
CDR3 protein: CASSQGGIVHEQFF

J gene: TRBJ2-1
V gene: TRBV5-1
D gene: -
clone size: -
CDR3 DNA: TGCGCCAGCAGCTTGGAGGGGGTAAATCGGGGCGATGAGCAGTTCTTC
CDR3 protein: CASSLEGVNRGDEQFF

J gene: TRBJ1-1
V gene: TRBV5-6
D gene: TRBD1
clone size: -
CDR3 DNA: TGTGCCAGCAGCCCGACAGGGTGGTACACTGAAGCTTTCTTT
CDR3 protein: CASSPTGWYTEAFF

J gene: TRBJ2-4
V gene: TRBV6-1
D gene: TRBD1
clone size: -
CDR3 DNA: TGTGCCAGCAGCAGGGGGTTGAACATTCAGTACTTC
CDR3 protein: CASSRGLNIQYF

J gene: TRBJ2-3
V gene: TRBV20-1
D gene: -
clone size: -
CDR3 DNA: TGCAGTGCTAAGAGGGCTACGCAGTATTTT
CDR3 protein: CSAKRATQYF

J gene: TRBJ2-3
V gene: TRBV4-1
D gene: -
clone size: once
CDR3 DNA: TGCGCCAGCAGCCAAGGGCGGGACTCGAGCACAGATACGCAGTATTTT
CDR3 protein: CASSQGRDSSTDTQYF

J gene: TRBJ2-7
V gene: TRBV7-2
D gene: -
clone size: -
CDR3 DNA: TGTGCCAGCAGCTCTATTAATGTGGCAGGGGTCTACGAGCAGTACTTC
CDR3 protein: CASSSINVAGVYEQYF

J gene: TRBJ1-2
V gene: TRBV5-1
D gene: -
clone size: -
CDR3 DNA: TGCGCCAGCAGCTTGGGAGGGCCTTCTAACTATGGCTACACCTTC
CDR3 protein: CASSLGGPSNYGYTF

J gene: TRBJ2-7
V gene: TRBV12-1
D gene: -
clone size: -
CDR3 DNA: TGTGCCAGCAGCTACTCCGGGACAGGGGGCCCCTACGAGCAGTACTTC
CDR3 protein: CASSYSGTGGPYEQYF

J gene: TRBJ1-2
V gene: TRBV18
D gene: TRBD1
clone size: few
CDR3 DNA: TGTGCCAGCTCACCGGGACAGGGGCCGCGTTATGGCTACACCTTC
CDR3 protein: CASSPGQGPRYGYTF

J gene: TRBJ2-5
V gene: TRBV7-2
D gene: TRBD2
clone size: -
CDR3 DNA: TGTGCCAGCAGCTTACCCGGGGCTAGCGGGAGAGAGACCCAGTACTTC
CDR3 protein: CASSLPGASGRETQYF

J gene: TRBJ2-7
V gene: TRBV19
D gene: TRBD1
clone size: few
CDR3 DNA: TGTGCCAGTAGTAAGGGACAGGGCCCCTACGAGCAGTACTTC
CDR3 protein: CASSKGQGPYEQYF

J gene: TRBJ2-5
V gene: TRBV5-1
D gene: TRBD2
clone size: -
CDR3 DNA: TGCGCCAGCGCCCCGGGACTAGGGATACAAGAGACCCAGTACTTC
CDR3 protein: CASAPGLGIQETQYF